The 5 T cell receptor beta chains given below trace back to one sample, sequenced in a study of regulatory T cells in long-lasting Graves disease. For TCR beta, libraries came from iRepertoire HTBI primers and Arm-PCR of CDR3 regions. TCRdb re-called the multiplex PCR reads with MiXCR, one entry per CDR3 protein. The repertoire includes about 560,000 distinct CDR3 sequences, about 16% of them detected once, and approximately 12% sits in the top ten. Time point defined: newly diagnosed GD, antithyroid drugs for less than 3 months. PBMC-derived RNA was used for the TCR library. In addition, the sample was reused for a study of T cells in Graves' hyperthyroidism and ophthalmopathy.

The input for sequencing was peripheral blood mononuclear cells (PBMCs), taken at new diagnosis, from a patient treated with antithyroid drugs. All receptors come from a man between 18 and 29 years old with Graves disease.

This clonotype has just a few counts. V is TRBV10-3 and J is TRBJ1-2; tentative D call: TRBD1 (5 bases). Germline V gives CDR1 ENHRY, CDR2 SYGVKD. The CDR3 runs 15 residues. Trimming removed 6 bases at V and 0 bases at J, with 14 bases between. The CDR3 loop reads CAISPQEQANYGYTF. CDR3 in DNA: TGTGCCATCAGCCCACAGGAGCAAGCTAACTATGGCTACACCTTC.

This clonotype was seen many times. The J gene is TRBJ2-7, the V gene TRBV2; 11 nucleotides line up with TRBD2. After removal of 7 bases from V and 6 bases from J, the junction contained 8 bases not matched to a gene. This CDR3 spans 14 amino acids. CDR1 is SNHLY, CDR2 FYNNEI, per germline. The CDR3 nucleotides are TGTGCCAGCAAAGTTCTACTAGCGGGAGTCGAGCAGTACTTC. Amino acid sequence: CASKVLLAGVEQYF.

This clonotype was recorded at least ten times. The V call is TRBV20-1, the J call TRBJ2-5; 10 bases are a match to TRBD2. With V trimmed by 6 bases and J by 7 bases, 11 bases remained unmatched. CDR3 length: 14 amino acids. Germline V CDR1 and CDR2: DFQATT, SNEGSKA (reference sequence). CDR3 region: CSAPRALAGATQYF. The CDR3, as DNA: TGCAGTGCCCCACGTGCTCTAGCGGGAGCGACCCAGTACTTC.

This clonotype turned up a few times. J is TRBJ2-7 and V is TRBV24-1, with 7 bases identical to TRBD2. Unmatched junction bases numbered 13, after V lost 2 bases and J lost 7 bases. CDR1 is KGHDR, CDR2 SFDVKD, per germline. The CDR3 is made up of 16 amino acids. As DNA, the CDR3 is TGTGCCACCAGTGATTATTCCCCGGGACTACATCTTGAGCAGTACTTC. This encodes CATSDYSPGLHLEQYF.

In this sample, this clonotype turned up many times. The chain uses TRBV28 and TRBJ1-2; 7 positions agree with TRBD1. Germline-derived CDR1 and CDR2 are MDHEN and SYDVKM. The CDR3 is 14 amino acids. J gave up 7 bases and V 7 bases, and 12 bases lay outside the gene matches. CDR3 DNA sequence: TGTGCCAGCATGGGAGGGGGCGTTTTTCGTGGCTACACCTTC. It is translated as CASMGGGVFRGYTF.